This section outlines one T cell receptor beta chain sequence together with its context. Germline-derived CDR1 and CDR2 are LGHNT and FRNRAP. CDR3 length: 14 amino acids. Trimming took off 6 bases at V and 5 bases at J, with 11 bases between the two ends. This entry is derived from a study of blood T cell repertoires in COVID-19. Overall study: Samples taken during acute and convalescent COVID-19 were collected in the United States, Italy and Spain. T cells, B-cell-depleted T cells, or PBMCs supplied cDNA or gDNA.

Method: immunoSEQ multiplex PCR; TCRdb's copy keeps in-frame clones and lacks some. This sample yields 70,000 or so clones, of which approximately 90% are seen a single time; 0.5% to 0.7% belongs to the top ten. Sequenced material: peripheral blood. This chain links TRBV12-5 with TRBJ1-6, with D unclear. This receptor was taken from a man in his sixties with acute or convalescent COVID-19. CDR3: CASGSEPDNSPLHF. The DNA of the CDR3 is TGTGCTAGTGGGAGCGAGCCAGATAATTCACCCCTCCACTTT.